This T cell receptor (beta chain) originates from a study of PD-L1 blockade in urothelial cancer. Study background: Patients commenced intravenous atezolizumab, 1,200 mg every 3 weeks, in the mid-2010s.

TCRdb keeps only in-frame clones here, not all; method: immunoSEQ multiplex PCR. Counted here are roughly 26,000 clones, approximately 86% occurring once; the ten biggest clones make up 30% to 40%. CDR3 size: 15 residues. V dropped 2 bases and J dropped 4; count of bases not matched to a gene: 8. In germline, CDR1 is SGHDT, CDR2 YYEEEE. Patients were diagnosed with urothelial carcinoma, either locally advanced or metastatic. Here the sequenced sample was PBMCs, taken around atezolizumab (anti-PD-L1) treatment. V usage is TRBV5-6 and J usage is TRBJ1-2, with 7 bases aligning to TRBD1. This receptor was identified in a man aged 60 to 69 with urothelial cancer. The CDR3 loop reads CASSLRGQGVYGYTF. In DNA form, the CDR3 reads TGTGCCAGCAGCTTAAGGGGGCAGGGCGTCTATGGCTACACCTTC.